A single sample is the source of the 10 T cell receptor beta chains below, sequenced in a study of shared clonotypes between healthy human individuals. Clones were read by immunoSEQ multiplex PCR, and TCRdb kept only the in-frame ones, dropping some. The table has approximately 600,000 clones, approximately 96% seen once; the top ten hold about 0.11%. In the naive CD8 group, cells lacked CD45RO and were positively selected for CCR7, so terminally differentiated effector memory CD45RA+ cells were left out. The sample taken for sequencing was naive CD8+ T cells sorted from blood. The receptor set was obtained from a woman in her twenties or thirties in good health.

This chain links TRBV27 with TRBJ2-7; the D gene is possibly TRBD2 (6 bases). The CDR3 is 14 residues long. V lost 8 bases, J lost 9 bases, and 23 bases lay in between. Germline V lookup: CDR1 MNHEY, CDR2 SMNVEV (reference sequence). Here the CDR3 reads CASGSTGGISAQYF. DNA for the CDR3: TGTGCCAGCGGGTCGACCGGCGGGATCTCAGCGCAGTACTTC.

The rearrangement uses TRBV6-1 and TRBJ2-5; TRBD2 might be the D (6 bases). The CDR3 covers 14 residues. The ends were cut back, 6 bases at V and 5 bases at J, with 16 bases in the middle. Germline V lookup: CDR1 MNHNS, CDR2 SASEGT. CDR3 DNA sequence: TGTGCCAGCAGACCCCGGGAGTGGGAGGAGACCCAGTACTTC. Its protein is CASRPREWEETQYF.

The rearrangement links TRBV19 to TRBJ2-7; TRBD1 is a possible D gene (6 bases). Per germline, CDR1 LNHDA and CDR2 SQIVND (reference sequence). V dropped 5 bases and J dropped 3 bases, with 11 bases sitting between them. This CDR3 is 13 amino acids long. Here the CDR3 DNA reads TGTGCCAGTAGTCCAGGGGTCTTCTACGAGCAGTACTTC. Residues: CASSPGVFYEQYF.

The count of this clone is one. The chain joins TRBV23-1 to TRBJ2-6; no clear D gene. TRBV23-1 is labeled an ORF, and its function is uncertain. Trimming cost V 8 bases and J 0 bases, with 8 bases left between them. This CDR3 is built from 14 residues. The CDR3 loop reads CASPFPSGANVLTF. DNA for the CDR3: TGCGCCAGCCCGTTTCCCTCTGGGGCCAACGTCCTGACTTTC.

Regarding this clone: This sample also contains other DNA sequences that code for the same CDR3. The chain has TRBV27 and TRBJ2-7, with TRBD1 identical over 10 bases. In germline, CDR1 is MNHEY, CDR2 SMNVEV (reference sequence). The CDR3 consists of 14 residues. Losses at the gene ends were 6 bases for V and 2 bases for J; bases not matched to a gene: 4. This CDR3 reads CASSSGQGPYEQYF. The CDR3 bases are TGTGCCAGCAGCTCGGGACAGGGGCCCTACGAGCAGTACTTC.

The CDR3 spells CASSATAEDEQYF. The CDR3 coding sequence is TGTGCCAGCAGTGCGACAGCCGAGGACGAGCAGTACTTC. The genes are TRBV2 and TRBJ2-7; perhaps TRBD1 as D (5 bases). From germline, CDR1 is SNHLY and CDR2 FYNNEI. The CDR3 consists of 13 residues. V gave up 4 bases and J gave up 5 bases, with 12 bases separating them.

The chain links TRBV6-5 to TRBJ1-1, with D unclear. V gave up 6 bases and J gave up 5 bases, with 13 bases separating them. This CDR3 contains 13 residues. Looked up from germline, CDR1 is MNHEY and CDR2 is SVGAGI. The CDR3 DNA sequence: TGTGCCAGCAGCCCATTGGGGAGTACTGAAGCTTTCTTT. The encoded protein is CASSPLGSTEAFF.

J is TRBJ2-5 and V is TRBV28; D gene unclear. The germline V gene has CDR1 MDHEN and CDR2 SYDVKM. The CDR3 length is 13 residues. Trimming took off 4 bases at V and 0 bases at J, with 6 bases between the two ends. The CDR3 is CASSWYDQETQYF. The CDR3, as DNA: TGTGCCAGCAGTTGGTATGACCAAGAGACCCAGTACTTC.

J is TRBJ2-4 and V is TRBV7-2; D remains ambiguous. CDR1 and CDR2 from the germline V gene are SGHTA and FQGNSA. The V gene lost 7 bases and the J gene lost 6 bases, with 16 bases spanning the gap. This CDR3 is 14 amino acids long. The CDR3 sequence is CASTPRTPINIQYF. CDR3 nucleotide sequence: TGTGCCAGCACTCCGAGGACCCCTATAAACATTCAGTACTTC.

The chain combines TRBV6-1 with TRBJ2-7, with D perhaps matching TRBD1 or TRBD2 (5 bases each). The germline V and J ends were trimmed by 3 bases and 3 bases, with 15 bases remaining between them. The CDR3 loop spans 15 amino acids. Germline lookup yields CDR1 MNHNS and CDR2 SASEGT. The CDR3 nucleotides are TGTGCCAGCAGTGAGGCCTGGGGACCGAACTACGAGCAGTACTTC. Protein sequence: CASSEAWGPNYEQYF.